This T cell receptor beta chain appears in the sequencing data of a study of T-cell reconstitution after alpha-beta-depleted transplantation in children. The authors prepared the TCRbeta library with unique molecular identifiers. One entry per CDR3 protein results from TCRdb running MiXCR on the PCR reads. The sample contains 250,000 to 350,000 distinct CDR3 sequences, more than 9% of which appear only once. This clonotype was detected a few times. The CDR3 has 14 residues. The germline gives CDR1 SGHKS, CDR2 YYEKEE (reference sequence). V lost 4 bases, J lost 2 bases, and 5 bases stayed unmatched. The V and J genes are TRBV5-5 and TRBJ1-1; 7 nucleotides match TRBD1. Source: PBMCs from the stem cell graft donor, taken from the stem cell graft. This sequence originates from a human donor who donated a stem cell graft to a child with SCID. CDR3 bases: TGTGCCAGCAGCGGCCGGGACAGTAACACTGAAGCTTTCTTT. Its protein is CASSGRDSNTEAFF.